This TCR beta chain is drawn from a study of neurological immune-mediated disorders. TCRdb independently ran MiXCR on the 5' RACE reads; one entry per CDR3 protein. The sample carries 65,000 to 85,000 distinct CDR3 sequences, 3.2% recorded once. This clonotype was picked up many times. CDR3 size: 15 residues. The V and J ends lost 6 bases and 5 bases, in that order; junction bases with no gene match: 12. Per the germline V gene, CDR1 is DFQATT and CDR2 is SNEGSKA (reference sequence). The material sequenced was PBMCs. This clonotype originated in a woman aged 45-65 years with multiple sclerosis. The J gene is TRBJ2-3, the V gene TRBV20-1; 9 bases are shared with TRBD2. CDR3 residues: CSAPIAGAPGDTQYF. CDR3 DNA sequence: TGCAGTGCGCCGATAGCGGGGGCTCCCGGAGATACGCAGTATTTT.